The 32 T cell receptor beta chains presented below share a single source sample, sequenced in a study of metastatic and nonmetastatic thyroid tumors. No patient had received any treatment before thyroid surgery. TCRdb used MiXCR to call clones anew from the PCR reads. This sample has 15,000 to 20,000 clones, with about 33% found just once. The source material was adjacent normal tissue. The receptor source for this set is a female donor with papillary thyroid cancer or a benign thyroid nodule (not recorded which). Some clones in this sample may be carry-over from other donors' samples.

V and J are TRBV30 and TRBJ1-6, with D unclear. The germline gives CDR1 GTSNPN, CDR2 SVGIG (reference sequence). CDR3 size: 14 residues. Trimming took off 2 bases at V and 5 bases at J, with 10 bases between the two ends. DNA for the CDR3: TGTGCCTGGAGTTTCGGGCGGAATAATTCACCCCTCCACTTT. It yields the protein CAWSFGRNNSPLHF.

The chain joins TRBV5-4 to TRBJ2-3, with TRBD2 matching 7 bases. V dropped 2 bases and J dropped 3; count of bases not matched to a gene: 9. CDR3 size: 16 residues. Germline V gene data show CDR1 as SGHNT and CDR2 as YYREEE (reference sequence). In DNA form, the CDR3 reads TGTGCCAGCAGCTTATTGGCGGGAGCGAAGACAGATACGCAGTATTTT. It translates to CASSLLAGAKTDTQYF.

This clone was recorded at least ten times. The CDR3 reads CASSLGLPTDTQYF. The DNA for the CDR3 is TGTGCCAGCAGCTTGGGACTACCCACAGATACGCAGTATTTT. This chain links TRBV5-6 with TRBJ2-3, with D perhaps matching TRBD2 (5 bases). This CDR3 is built from 14 residues. V was clipped by 0 bases and J by 2 bases, with 7 bases between them. Germline V lookup: CDR1 SGHDT, CDR2 YYEEEE.

Only one count was recorded for this clone. The chain is built from TRBV20-1 and TRBJ2-7; 12 bases are a match to TRBD2. Germline V CDR1 and CDR2: DFQATT, SNEGSKA (reference sequence). The CDR3 is 14 amino acids. Trimming at V came to 1 base and at J to 2 bases, leaving 0 bases not matched to a gene. CDR3 nucleotide sequence: TGCAGTGCTAGAGGGACTAGCGGGACCTACGAGCAGTACTTC. This codes for CSARGTSGTYEQYF.

The chain couples TRBV7-9 to TRBJ1-6; D remains unclear. Germline V gene sequence: CDR1 SEHNR, CDR2 FQNEAQ (reference sequence). The CDR3 contains 13 residues. The germline V and J ends were trimmed by 1 base and 8 bases, with 6 bases remaining between them. CDR3 protein: CASSLDGDSPLHF. DNA of the CDR3: TGTGCCAGCAGCTTAGACGGAGATTCACCCCTCCACTTT.

V usage is TRBV6-1 and J usage is TRBJ2-7; 8 nucleotides align to TRBD1. The germline CDR1 and CDR2 sequences are MNHNS and SASEGT. This CDR3 comprises 15 residues. The V and J ends lost 7 bases and 5 bases, in that order; junction bases with no gene match: 13. CDR3 amino acids: CASITWDRPTNEQYF. For the CDR3, the DNA is TGTGCCAGCATCACCTGGGACAGGCCTACCAACGAGCAGTACTTC.

This clone appeared many times. The chain is built from TRBV12-5 and TRBJ2-2, with TRBD1 matching 7 bases. V was clipped by 6 bases and J by 0 bases; unmatched bases: 13. This CDR3 region has 18 residues. The germline V gene has CDR1 LGHNT and CDR2 FRNRAP. CDR3: CASGDFLWTGPNTGELFF. CDR3 coding DNA: TGTGCTAGTGGCGACTTCCTGTGGACAGGCCCGAACACCGGGGAGCTGTTTTTT.

With respect to this clone: One end of the junction does not line up with germline, which may come from a read error. The chain uses TRBV20-1 and TRBJ2-1; 8 bases agree with TRBD2. In germline, CDR1 is DFQATT, CDR2 SNEGSKA (reference sequence). The CDR3 runs 12 residues. The CDR3 nucleotides read TGCGGTGCTGGACTAGCCTTCGATGAGCAGTTCTTC. This sequence encodes CGAGLAFDEQFF.

V usage is TRBV6-9 and J usage is TRBJ2-7; no clear D gene. V dropped 2 bases and J dropped 1 base, with 9 bases sitting between them. CDR3 length equals 14 residues. Germline V gives CDR1 MNHGY, CDR2 SVAAGI. The CDR3 protein is CASSYEITSYEQYF. The CDR3, as DNA: TGTGCCAGCAGTTATGAGATTACTTCCTACGAGCAGTACTTC.

This clone turned up a few times. V usage is TRBV7-9 and J usage is TRBJ2-3; D may be TRBD1 (5 bases). Trimming took 5 bases from V and 13 from J, leaving 13 bases between them. The CDR3 has 11 residues. Per germline, CDR1 SEHNR and CDR2 FQNEAQ (reference sequence). The CDR3 loop is CASSQSDIKYF. CDR3 DNA: TGTGCCAGCAGCCAGTCGGACATTAAGTATTTT.

The chain links TRBV5-1 to TRBJ1-1; tentatively, D is TRBD1 (5 bases). CDR1 and CDR2 (germline): SGHRS, YFSETQ. Trimming shortened V by 1 base and J by 6 bases, and 16 bases separated the two germline ends. The CDR3 sequence is 15 residues long. The CDR3 is CASSLIPGPKAEAFF. The CDR3 coding sequence is TGCGCCAGCAGCTTGATCCCGGGGCCCAAAGCTGAAGCTTTCTTT. Together with reference TRBV5-1 and TRBJ1-1, the CDR3 gives the full variable domain: KAGVTQTPRYLIKTRGQQVTLSCSPISGHRSVSWYQQTPGQGLQFLFEYFSETQRNKGNFPGRFSGRQFSNSRSEMNVSTLELGDSALYLCASSLIPGPKAEAFFGQGTRLTVV.

The genes are TRBV19 and TRBJ2-3; 7 bases agree with TRBD1. This CDR3 contains 15 residues. Germline assignment: CDR1 LNHDA and CDR2 SQIVND (reference sequence). The V gene end was trimmed by 4 bases and the J gene end by 2 bases; junction bases not matched to a gene: 6. DNA of the CDR3: TGTGCCAGTAGTACAACCGGGACAGCCACAGATACGCAGTATTTT. Amino acids: CASSTTGTATDTQYF. The variable domain in full, completed from reference TRBV19 and TRBJ2-3, reads DGGITQSPKYLFRKEGQNVTLSCEQNLNHDAMYWYRQDPGQGLRLIYYSQIVNDFQKGDIAEGYSVSREKKESFPLTVTSAQKNPTAFYLCASSTTGTATDTQYFGPGTRLTVL.

The sample holds many counts of this clone. V and J are TRBV28 and TRBJ1-1; TRBD1 matches 11 bases. V gave up 6 bases and J gave up 3 bases; unmatched junction bases: 12. CDR1 and CDR2 from the germline V gene are MDHEN and SYDVKM. The CDR3 consists of 17 residues. CDR3 protein: CASSLGQGASRDTEAFF. The CDR3 bases are TGTGCCAGCAGCTTAGGACAGGGGGCCAGTCGGGACACTGAAGCTTTCTTT.

Regarding this clone: Germline is not matched at one junction end, which may reflect a read error. This chain links TRBV7-9 with TRBJ1-2; a weak D match, TRBD1 (6 bases). Per germline, CDR1 SEHNR and CDR2 FQNEAQ (reference sequence). The length of the CDR3 is 13 residues. The CDR3 protein is CASSVTGPYGHTF. The CDR3, as DNA: TGTGCCAGCAGCGTAACAGGGCCCTATGGCCACACCTTC. Using reference TRBV7-9 and TRBJ1-2 for the parts outside the CDR3, the full variable domain is DTGVSQNPRHKITKRGQNVTFRCDPISEHNRLYWYRQTLGQGPEFLTYFQNEAQLEKSRLLSDRFSAERPKGSFSTLEIQRTEQGDSAMYLCASSVTGPYGHTFGSGTRLTVV.

This clone has at least ten counts. The genes are TRBV19 and TRBJ1-1, with D hard to call. This CDR3 is 13 amino acids long. The V end lost 2 bases, the J end lost 10 bases, and 14 bases lay between the germline ends. Germline V gene lookup returns CDR1 LNHDA and CDR2 SQIVND (reference sequence). In nucleotides, the CDR3 is TGTGCCAGTAGTATAAGGTTGGAAGGTGGAGCTTTCTTT. Protein sequence: CASSIRLEGGAFF.

This clone was seen repeatedly, ten times or more. The V and J genes are TRBV27 and TRBJ1-2; no clear D gene. This CDR3 is 13 amino acids long. CDR1 is MNHEY and CDR2 is SMNVEV in the germline V gene (reference sequence). The V and J ends lost 6 bases and 1 base respectively, with 9 bases between them. CDR3 sequence: CASSQEGNYGYTF. In nucleotides, the CDR3 is TGTGCCAGCAGCCAGGAGGGTAACTATGGCTACACCTTC.

In this sample, this clone turned up many times. In this CDR3 the conserved last residue, phenylalanine or tryptophan, is missing, so a read error is likely. The limits of the CDR3 on the DNA are not certain, so only TCRdb's listed CDR3 is given. The chain couples TRBV5-6 to TRBJ1-3. Termini included, the CDR3 measures 17 amino acids. Germline CDR1 reads SGHDT; CDR2 reads YYEEEE. This chain's CDR3 is CASSSYGETNSGNTICY.

This clone was recorded at least ten times. The rearrangement joins TRBV19 to TRBJ2-1; no reliable D call. The germline gives CDR1 LNHDA, CDR2 SQIVND (reference sequence). CDR3 length equals 13 residues. V was cut by 2 bases and J by 5 bases, with 7 bases left in between. The CDR3 here is CASSISGNNEQFF. The CDR3 DNA is TGTGCCAGTAGTATATCCGGAAACAATGAGCAGTTCTTC.

In its sample, this clone was seen a few times. The rearrangement links TRBV6-2 or TRBV6-3 to TRBJ2-3, with a weak D call TRBD1 (5 bases). The length of the CDR3 is 15 residues. Germline CDR1 MNHEY, CDR2 SVGEGT. The V end was cut by 4 bases, the J end by 1 base, with 12 bases between. In nucleotides, the CDR3 is TGTGCCAGCAGTTCCCTAGGGGATGGCACAGATACGCAGTATTTT. Its protein product is CASSSLGDGTDTQYF.

The V and J genes are TRBV11-2 and TRBJ1-3; 7 nucleotides match TRBD1. The CDR3 length is 17 residues. Germline lookup yields CDR1 SGHAT and CDR2 FQNNGV. V shed 4 bases, J shed 4 bases, and the junction held 13 bases outside the gene matches. The CDR3 DNA follows: TGTGCCAGCAGCTACCGGGAGCCAGGGGGATCCGGAAACACCATATATTTT. Its protein is CASSYREPGGSGNTIYF.

J is TRBJ2-5 and V is TRBV7-9; no definite D call. Looked up from germline, CDR1 is SEHNR and CDR2 is FQNEAQ (reference sequence). Trimming took 1 base from V and 1 from J, leaving 7 bases between them. This CDR3 has 14 residues. The CDR3 region has the DNA TGTGCCAGCAGCTTAGGGTACCTCCAAGAGACCCAGTACTTC. It yields the protein CASSLGYLQETQYF.

A note on this clone: The final CDR3 position lacks the conserved phenylalanine or tryptophan, pointing to a likely read error. The V and J genes are TRBV7-2 and TRBJ2-1, with D tentatively TRBD2 (5 bases). The CDR3 covers 17 residues. CDR1 is SGHTA and CDR2 is FQGNSA in the germline V gene. V lost 0 bases and J lost 3, with 15 bases in between. Here the CDR3 DNA reads TGTGCCAGCAGCTTAGCCTTTCGGGGTTGCCTCTACAATGAGCAGTTCTCC. Translation: CASSLAFRGCLYNEQFS.

This sequence joins TRBV7-9 and TRBJ2-5; D unresolved. With 1 base removed from V and 4 bases from J, the gap between germline ends came to 13 bases. Germline V lookup: CDR1 SEHNR, CDR2 FQNEAQ (reference sequence). The CDR3 runs to 15 residues. CDR3 DNA: TGTGCCAGCAGCTTAGTACATACCGTAAGAGAGACCCAGTACTTC. Translating it yields CASSLVHTVRETQYF.

V and J are TRBV11-2 and TRBJ2-7, with 8 nucleotides matching TRBD1. V dropped 4 bases and J dropped 1; count of bases not matched to a gene: 12. The CDR3 loop spans 17 amino acids. The germline CDR1 and CDR2 sequences are SGHAT and FQNNGV. CDR3 sequence reads: CASSSQGAFTASYEQYF. The CDR3, as DNA: TGTGCCAGCAGCTCCCAGGGGGCGTTTACGGCGTCCTACGAGCAGTACTTC.

Ten or more counts support this clone. This rearrangement joins TRBV7-9 to TRBJ2-7, with D tentatively TRBD1 (6 bases). Per germline, CDR1 SEHNR and CDR2 FQNEAQ (reference sequence). V was clipped by 4 bases and J by 4 bases, with 14 bases between them. CDR3 size: 14 residues. CDR3 amino acids: CASSSGQRLYEQYF. As DNA, the CDR3 is TGTGCCAGCAGCTCCGGACAGCGCCTATACGAGCAGTACTTC.

This clone is medium-sized. The chain joins TRBV6-1 to TRBJ2-7; 8 bases line up with TRBD1. V was clipped by 9 bases and J by 5 bases; unmatched bases: 3. Germline loops: CDR1 MNHNS, CDR2 SASEGT. The CDR3 consists of 11 residues. The CDR3 is CARTGVDEQYF. In DNA, the CDR3 is TGTGCCAGGACAGGGGTGGACGAGCAGTACTTC.

The chain couples TRBV4-1 to TRBJ2-7; 14 bases match TRBD2. Germline CDR1 MGHRA, CDR2 YSYEKL. CDR3 length: 16 amino acids. The V segment lost 5 bases and the J segment 4 bases; nucleotides outside the gene matches: 7. The CDR3 reads CASSGGGLAGVYEQYF. The CDR3, as DNA: TGCGCCAGCAGCGGGGGGGGACTAGCGGGAGTATACGAGCAGTACTTC.

There are many counts of this clone. This could be a read error, since a much larger clone is one nucleotide away. This sample includes further DNA sequences coding for the same CDR3. V usage is TRBV4-2 and J usage is TRBJ1-6; TRBD1 matches at 8 bases. After removal of 1 base from V and 13 bases from J, the junction contained 6 bases not matched to a gene. The V gene's germline CDR1 is LGHNA and CDR2 YNFKEQ. The CDR3 is 14 residues long. The CDR3 bases are TGTGCCAGCAGCCAAGGGCAGGGGGCTTCGCCCCTCCACTTT. Translation gives CASSQGQGASPLHF.

The rearrangement links TRBV7-2 to TRBJ1-2, with no clear D. The CDR3 is 11 amino acids. V gave up 2 bases and J gave up 4 bases, with 2 bases separating them. Germline CDR1 SGHTA, CDR2 FQGNSA. This CDR3 is CASSLFYGYTF. CDR3 DNA sequence: TGTGCCAGCAGCTTATTCTATGGCTACACCTTC.

This clone was counted a few times. The chain recombines TRBV28 with TRBJ1-2; D is undetermined. Germline loops: CDR1 MDHEN, CDR2 SYDVKM. The V gene lost 2 bases and the J gene lost 8 bases, with 12 bases spanning the gap. The CDR3 runs 13 residues. The CDR3 nucleotides read TGTGCCAGCAGTTTAGTGGGGATGGCCGGCTACACCTTC. Its translation is CASSLVGMAGYTF.

This clone was observed at least ten times. V is TRBV30 and J is TRBJ1-1; D gene ambiguous. The CDR3 is made up of 11 amino acids. Germline V gene sequence: CDR1 GTSNPN, CDR2 SVGIG (reference sequence). Trimming removed 0 bases at V and 5 bases at J, with 4 bases between. The CDR3 loop reads CAWSVKTEAFF. CDR3 in DNA: TGTGCCTGGAGTGTAAAGACTGAAGCTTTCTTT.

The V gene is TRBV7-9, the J gene TRBJ2-7; no firm D call. Trimming cost V 6 bases and J 3 bases, with 15 bases left between them. CDR3 size: 14 residues. Germline-derived CDR1 and CDR2 are SEHNR and FQNEAQ (reference sequence). The CDR3: CASSPLGIFYEQYV. The CDR3 bases are TGTGCCAGCAGTCCCTTGGGGATTTTCTACGAGCAGTACGTC.